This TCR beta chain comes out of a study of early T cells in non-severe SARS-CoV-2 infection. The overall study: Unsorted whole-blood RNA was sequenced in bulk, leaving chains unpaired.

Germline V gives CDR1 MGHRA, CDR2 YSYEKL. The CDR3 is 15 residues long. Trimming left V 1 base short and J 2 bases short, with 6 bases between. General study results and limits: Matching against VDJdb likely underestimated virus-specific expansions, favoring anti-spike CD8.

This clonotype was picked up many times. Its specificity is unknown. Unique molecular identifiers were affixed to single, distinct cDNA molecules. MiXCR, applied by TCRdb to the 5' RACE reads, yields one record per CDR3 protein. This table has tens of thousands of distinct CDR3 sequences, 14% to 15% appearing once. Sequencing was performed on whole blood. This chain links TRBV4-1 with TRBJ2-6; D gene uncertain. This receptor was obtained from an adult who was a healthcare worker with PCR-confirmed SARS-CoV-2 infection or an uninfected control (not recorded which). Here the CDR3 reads CASSQVGAGANVLTF. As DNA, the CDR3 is TGCGCCAGCAGCCAAGTTGGAGCTGGGGCCAACGTCCTGACTTTC.